A selection of T cell receptor beta chains follows, all from one sample in a study of CD8 T cells in ankylosing spondylitis. Using its own MiXCR run on the 5' RACE reads, TCRdb lists one record per CDR3 protein. The sample lists 120,000 to 150,000 distinct CDR3 sequences; about 8% were seen once. The sequenced sample consisted of synovial fluid, either unsorted or a sorted T cell fraction (not recorded which). These receptors were taken from a male donor with ankylosing spondylitis. CDR3s include the opening cysteine and the closing phenylalanine or tryptophan. Each record gives: CDR3 DNA, CDR3 protein, V gene, clone size, D gene, J gene. The D gene is left open where the match is weak. Only part of the rows carry a size: once, few, many, or a class if the clone is expanded.

CDR3 DNA: TGTGCCAGCAGTTACTATAGCACTGAAGCTTTCTTT; CDR3 protein: CASSYYSTEAFF; V gene: TRBV28; clone size: -; D gene: -; J gene: TRBJ1-1
CDR3 DNA: TGTGCCAGCAGCTTACCGCGTATGAACACTGAAGCTTTCTTT; CDR3 protein: CASSLPRMNTEAFF; V gene: TRBV11-2; clone size: -; D gene: -; J gene: TRBJ1-1
CDR3 DNA: TGTGCCACCAGCAGAGATAGAGGGGGCAACAATGAAAAACTGTTTTTT; CDR3 protein: CATSRDRGGNNEKLFF; V gene: TRBV15; clone size: many; D gene: TRBD1; J gene: TRBJ1-4
CDR3 DNA: TGTGCCACCAGTGATACCACAGGGACTGGGGCCAACGTCCTGACTTTC; CDR3 protein: CATSDTTGTGANVLTF; V gene: TRBV24-1; clone size: few; D gene: -; J gene: TRBJ2-6
CDR3 DNA: TGTGCCAGCAGCCAAGCACCTGGACGGCCGAACACTGAAGCTTTCTTT; CDR3 protein: CASSQAPGRPNTEAFF; V gene: TRBV4-2; clone size: -; D gene: -; J gene: TRBJ1-1
CDR3 DNA: TGCGCCAGCAGCCCTTTGCGTAACACCGGGGAGCTGTTTTTT; CDR3 protein: CASSPLRNTGELFF; V gene: TRBV5-1; clone size: -; D gene: -; J gene: TRBJ2-2
CDR3 DNA: TGTGCCAGCAGTTTAAACGCGGGAGGGCCAAACGAGCAGTACTTC; CDR3 protein: CASSLNAGGPNEQYF; V gene: TRBV27; clone size: many; D gene: TRBD2; J gene: TRBJ2-7
CDR3 DNA: TGCAGTGCGGAATGGCGGGGCACAGATACGCAGTATTTT; CDR3 protein: CSAEWRGTDTQYF; V gene: TRBV20-1; clone size: many; D gene: -; J gene: TRBJ2-3
CDR3 DNA: TGCGCCAGCAGCTTGGGGTTCGGGGGGTACTCCGAAAAACTGTTTTTT; CDR3 protein: CASSLGFGGYSEKLFF; V gene: TRBV5-1; clone size: few; D gene: -; J gene: TRBJ1-4
CDR3 DNA: TGTGCCAGCAGTTACGGGGGCACAGAGGGCACTGAAGCTTTCTTT; CDR3 protein: CASSYGGTEGTEAFF; V gene: TRBV6-2/TRBV6-3; clone size: -; D gene: -; J gene: TRBJ1-1
CDR3 DNA: TGTGCCATCAGTGGGACAGGGGGCTTAGGCTATGGCTACACCTTC; CDR3 protein: CAISGTGGLGYGYTF; V gene: TRBV10-3; clone size: many; D gene: TRBD1; J gene: TRBJ1-2
CDR3 DNA: TGTGCCAGCAGTAGGTCCATGTTCACAGATACGCAGTATTTT; CDR3 protein: CASSRSMFTDTQYF; V gene: TRBV6-2/TRBV6-3; clone size: few; D gene: -; J gene: TRBJ2-3
CDR3 DNA: -; CDR3 protein: CASSLVGQGSEVF; V gene: TRBV12-3/TRBV12-4; clone size: many; D gene: -; J gene: TRBJ2-1
CDR3 DNA: TGCGCCAGCAGCCAAGATCTCCGACTATGGACTAGCGGTACGACAGATACGCAGTATTTT; CDR3 protein: CASSQDLRLWTSGTTDTQYF; V gene: TRBV4-1; clone size: many; D gene: TRBD2; J gene: TRBJ2-3
CDR3 DNA: TGTGCCAGCAGCTTAAGAGCGGGGACCTACAATGAGCAGTTCTTC; CDR3 protein: CASSLRAGTYNEQFF; V gene: TRBV7-2; clone size: many; D gene: TRBD2; J gene: TRBJ2-1
CDR3 DNA: TGCGCCAGCAGCCAAGCTGAAGGGGTAACCAAACTGTTTTTT; CDR3 protein: CASSQAEGVTKLFF; V gene: TRBV4-3; clone size: few; D gene: -; J gene: TRBJ1-4
CDR3 DNA: TGTGCCAGCAGCGCTAGACAGGGGAGCTATTATGGCTACACCTTC; CDR3 protein: CASSARQGSYYGYTF; V gene: TRBV9; clone size: -; D gene: TRBD1; J gene: TRBJ1-2
CDR3 DNA: TGTGCCAGTAGTCCCAGGATGCAAGAGACCCAGTACTTC; CDR3 protein: CASSPRMQETQYF; V gene: TRBV19; clone size: -; D gene: -; J gene: TRBJ2-5
CDR3 DNA: TGTGCCAGCAGTTTCAGTAACGGGACAACAAGGAAGGGCTACACCTTC; CDR3 protein: CASSFSNGTTRKGYTF; V gene: TRBV7-8; clone size: few; D gene: -; J gene: TRBJ1-2
CDR3 DNA: TGTGCCAGCAGCGGGGGGACAGGGTCTATCCAAGAGACCCAGTACTTC; CDR3 protein: CASSGGTGSIQETQYF; V gene: TRBV5-6; clone size: few; D gene: TRBD1; J gene: TRBJ2-5
CDR3 DNA: TGTGCCAGCAGCCCACAGGACAGGGGACGGACCCAGTACTTC; CDR3 protein: CASSPQDRGRTQYF; V gene: TRBV7-2; clone size: many; D gene: TRBD1; J gene: TRBJ2-5
CDR3 DNA: TGCAGTGCTAGCTCCCCGTGGGGCTCCGAGCAGTACTTC; CDR3 protein: CSASSPWGSEQYF; V gene: TRBV20-1; clone size: few; D gene: -; J gene: TRBJ2-7
CDR3 DNA: TGTGCCAGCAGCTCCGAGCTCCTCTATGGCTACACCTTC; CDR3 protein: CASSSELLYGYTF; V gene: TRBV7-2; clone size: many; D gene: -; J gene: TRBJ1-2
CDR3 DNA: TGTGCCAGCAGTTTCGGGACAGGGTTCAATGAGCAGTTCTTC; CDR3 protein: CASSFGTGFNEQFF; V gene: TRBV6-5; clone size: few; D gene: TRBD1; J gene: TRBJ2-1
CDR3 DNA: TGTGCCAGCAGGTATAAACCCACAGGGGAGGAGGATGAAAAACTGTTTTTT; CDR3 protein: CASRYKPTGEEDEKLFF; V gene: TRBV28; clone size: -; D gene: TRBD1; J gene: TRBJ1-4
CDR3 DNA: TGTGCCAGCAGTTACAGGCCCCCTAGTTGGGGGAACACAGATACGCAGTATTTT; CDR3 protein: CASSYRPPSWGNTDTQYF; V gene: TRBV6-5; clone size: -; D gene: -; J gene: TRBJ2-3
CDR3 DNA: TGTGCCAGCAGTTGGGGTTTCTACGAGCAGTACTTC; CDR3 protein: CASSWGFYEQYF; V gene: TRBV6-2/TRBV6-3; clone size: -; D gene: -; J gene: TRBJ2-7
CDR3 DNA: TGCAGTGCAATGAAGGAGGGTGCCTTCTATGGCTACACCTTC; CDR3 protein: CSAMKEGAFYGYTF; V gene: TRBV20-1; clone size: many; D gene: -; J gene: TRBJ1-2
CDR3 DNA: TGTGCCAGCAGTTTAGATGGGACAGGGACTGGAAACACCATATATTTT; CDR3 protein: CASSLDGTGTGNTIYF; V gene: TRBV12-3/TRBV12-4; clone size: many; D gene: TRBD1; J gene: TRBJ1-3
CDR3 DNA: TGTGCCAGCAGCCCTCGGGGACTCACTGAAGCTTTCTTT; CDR3 protein: CASSPRGLTEAFF; V gene: TRBV7-2; clone size: -; D gene: -; J gene: TRBJ1-1
CDR3 DNA: TGTGCCAGCTCACCAACGAGCCGGGACATCAAGGGGGAAAAACTGTTTTTT; CDR3 protein: CASSPTSRDIKGEKLFF; V gene: TRBV18; clone size: few; D gene: -; J gene: TRBJ1-4